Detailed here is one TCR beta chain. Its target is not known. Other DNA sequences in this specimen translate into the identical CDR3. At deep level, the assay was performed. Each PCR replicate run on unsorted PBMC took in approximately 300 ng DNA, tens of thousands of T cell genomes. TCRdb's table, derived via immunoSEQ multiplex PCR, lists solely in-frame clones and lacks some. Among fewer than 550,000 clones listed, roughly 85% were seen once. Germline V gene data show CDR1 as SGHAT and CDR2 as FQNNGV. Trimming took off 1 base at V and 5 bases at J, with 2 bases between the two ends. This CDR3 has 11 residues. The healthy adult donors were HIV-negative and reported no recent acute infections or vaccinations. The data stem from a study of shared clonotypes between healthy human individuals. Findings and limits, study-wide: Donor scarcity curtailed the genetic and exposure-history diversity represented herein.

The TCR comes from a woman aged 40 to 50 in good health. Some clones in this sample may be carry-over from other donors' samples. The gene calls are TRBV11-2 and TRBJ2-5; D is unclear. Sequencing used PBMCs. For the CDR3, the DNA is TGTGCCAGCAGCTTAGTGGAGACCCAGTACTTC. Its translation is CASSLVETQYF.